The clone carrying this TCR beta chain has just one count. Trimming removed 5 bases at V and 1 base at J, with 14 bases between. The CDR3 runs 15 residues. These data belong to a study of CD8 T cells in Susac syndrome. Sequencing of TCR beta covered CD8+ and CD4+ T cells obtained from blood. Treatment-naive patients with stable or active relapsing-remitting disease were the multiple sclerosis controls. TEMRA cells were FACS-enriched, while CD8+ and CD4+ T cells were negatively isolated. The RNA input was about 0.5 to 1 ug, and it was reverse transcribed with random hexamers. TCR beta CDR3 was amplified by immunoSEQ multiplex PCR. This amplification extended across 54 Vbeta and 13 Jbeta segments. TCRdb called the immunoSEQ multiplex PCR reads again in MiXCR, with one record for every CDR3 protein. The data show roughly 150,000 distinct CDR3 sequences, around 95% seen once.

This sequence originates from a human donor with multiple sclerosis. The chain is built from TRBV12-3 or TRBV12-4 and TRBJ2-5; no firm D call. Sample: CD8+ T cells from PBMCs. Written as DNA, the CDR3 is TGTGCCAGCAGTCCTAAGGGTAGAAGCCAAGAGACCCAGTACTTC. It codes for CASSPKGRSQETQYF.